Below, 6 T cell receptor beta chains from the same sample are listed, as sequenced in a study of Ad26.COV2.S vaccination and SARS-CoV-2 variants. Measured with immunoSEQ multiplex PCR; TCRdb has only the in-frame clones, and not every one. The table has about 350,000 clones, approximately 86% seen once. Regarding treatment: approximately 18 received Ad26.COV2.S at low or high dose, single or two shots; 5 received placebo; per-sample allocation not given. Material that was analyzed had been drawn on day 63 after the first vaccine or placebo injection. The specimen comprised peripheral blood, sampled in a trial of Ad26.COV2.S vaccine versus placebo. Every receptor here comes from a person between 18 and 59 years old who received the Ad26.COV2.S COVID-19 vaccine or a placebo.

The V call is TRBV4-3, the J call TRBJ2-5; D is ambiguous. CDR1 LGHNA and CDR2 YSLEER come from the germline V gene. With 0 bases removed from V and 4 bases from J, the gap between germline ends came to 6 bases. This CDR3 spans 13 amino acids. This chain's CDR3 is CASSQEDAETQYF. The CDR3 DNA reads TGCGCCAGCAGCCAAGAGGATGCAGAGACCCAGTACTTC.

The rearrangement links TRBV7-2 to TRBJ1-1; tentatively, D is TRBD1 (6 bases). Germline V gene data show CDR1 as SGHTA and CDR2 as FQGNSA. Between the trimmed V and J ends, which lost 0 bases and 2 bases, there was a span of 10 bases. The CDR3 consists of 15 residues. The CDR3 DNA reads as TGTGCCAGCAGCTTAGCGTGGGGGCTTAACACTGAAGCTTTCTTT. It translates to CASSLAWGLNTEAFF.

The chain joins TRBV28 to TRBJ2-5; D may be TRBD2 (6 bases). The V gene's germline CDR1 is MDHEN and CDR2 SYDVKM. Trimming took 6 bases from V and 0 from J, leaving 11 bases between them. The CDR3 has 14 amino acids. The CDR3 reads CASRMRLDQETQYF. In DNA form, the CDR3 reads TGTGCCAGCAGAATGAGACTAGACCAAGAGACCCAGTACTTC.

The CDR3, as DNA: TGCGCCAGCAGCCAATCGACTCCTCTCCCCACAGATACGCAGTATTTT. It specifies CASSQSTPLPTDTQYF. The V call is TRBV4-1, the J call TRBJ2-3; no clear D gene. The germline gives CDR1 MGHRA, CDR2 YSYEKL. Trimming took 2 bases from V and 2 from J, leaving 14 bases between them. The CDR3 is 16 amino acids.

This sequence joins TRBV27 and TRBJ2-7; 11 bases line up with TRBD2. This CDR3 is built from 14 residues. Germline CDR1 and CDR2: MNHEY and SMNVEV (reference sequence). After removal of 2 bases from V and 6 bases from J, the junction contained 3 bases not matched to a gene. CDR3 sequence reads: CASSLELAGAEQYF. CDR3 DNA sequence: TGTGCCAGCAGTTTAGAACTAGCGGGAGCCGAGCAGTACTTC.

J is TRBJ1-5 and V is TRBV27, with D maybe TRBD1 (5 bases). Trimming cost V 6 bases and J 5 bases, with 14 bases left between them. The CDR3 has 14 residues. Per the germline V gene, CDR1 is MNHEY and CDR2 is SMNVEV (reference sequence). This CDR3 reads CASSRGGEDQPQHF. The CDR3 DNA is TGTGCCAGCAGCCGGGGGGGGGAGGATCAGCCCCAGCATTTT.